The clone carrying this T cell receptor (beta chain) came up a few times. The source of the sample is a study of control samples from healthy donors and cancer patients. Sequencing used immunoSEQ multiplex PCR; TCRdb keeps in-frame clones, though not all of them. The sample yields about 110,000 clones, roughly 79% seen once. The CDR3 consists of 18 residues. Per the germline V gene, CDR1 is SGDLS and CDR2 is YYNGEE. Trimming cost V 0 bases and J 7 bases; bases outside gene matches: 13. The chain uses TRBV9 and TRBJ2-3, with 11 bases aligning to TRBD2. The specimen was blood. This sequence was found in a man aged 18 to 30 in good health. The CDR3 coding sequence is TGTGCCAGCAGCGTAGGCGGTAGCGGGGGGGCCTTTGCTCATACGCAGTATTTT. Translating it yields CASSVGGSGGAFAHTQYF.